This TCR beta chain was found in a study of prognosis after radiotherapy for stage I lung cancer. Whole-study context: More than twelve patients had newly diagnosed primary stage I lung tumors, and about 5 had oligometastatic NSCLC after surgical resection of the primary tumor.

Trimming removed 3 bases from V and 4 bases from J, with 20 bases in between. The CDR3 is 16 amino acids. In germline, CDR1 is SGHRS, CDR2 YFSETQ. Genomic DNA yielded TCR beta CDR3, amplified by two-round multiplex PCR. Each TRBV and TRBJ gene had its own primer in the first PCR round. The second PCR round used universal primers. Each CDR3 protein gets one entry after TCRdb re-called the multiplex PCR reads with MiXCR. The sample gives about 35,000 distinct CDR3 sequences, less than 40% of which show up once; roughly 15% is in the top ten. This clonotype was seen repeatedly, ten times or more. Sequenced material: PBMCs, taken before or after stereotactic body radiation therapy (not recorded which). The chain joins TRBV5-1 to TRBJ2-7; possible D gene TRBD2, 6 bases. The TCR comes from a donor over 45 with non-small cell lung cancer. The CDR3 DNA sequence: TGCGCCAGCAGCTCTGCGCTCGGGACTGCCCTTTACGAGCAGTACTTC. Translated: CASSSALGTALYEQYF.